What follows are 10 T cell receptor beta chains derived from one specimen sequenced in a study of shared clonotypes between healthy human individuals (dated by TCRdb to the early 2020s). Receptor amplification or capture employed the immunoSEQ multiplex PCR assay. The immuneACCESS repertoire file appears here via TCRdb, limited to in-frame rearrangements. These files lack a portion of the clones; in checked studies, under half of the deficit traces to unresolved V genes, and the cause of the others is not known. The table for this sample lists a few million clones; approximately 96% of them were counted only once. Of the sample, over 0.1% falls within the top ten clones. What was sequenced was naive CD4+ T cells sorted from blood. The intended sense of this specimen's cell subset or site label: CD45RA+ positively selected. The receptor set was obtained from a young man in good health.

V gene TRBV5-1 combines with J gene TRBJ2-2; 13 bases agree with TRBD2. The V and J ends lost 5 bases and 8 bases, in that order; junction bases with no gene match: 9. Looked up from germline, CDR1 is SGHRS and CDR2 is YFSETQ. The CDR3 runs 16 residues. The CDR3 protein is CASRLTSGRKFGELFF. Here the CDR3 DNA reads TGCGCCAGCAGGTTGACTAGCGGGAGGAAGTTTGGGGAGCTGTTTTTT.

This clone has a single count. The chain uses TRBV5-6 and TRBJ2-5; 7 bases map to TRBD2. The V gene end was trimmed by 1 base and the J gene end by 1 base; junction bases not matched to a gene: 7. This CDR3 contains 16 residues. The germline CDR1 and CDR2 sequences are SGHDT and YYEEEE. The CDR3: CASSLLERGVQETQYF. CDR3 nucleotide sequence: TGTGCCAGCAGCTTGCTGGAGCGGGGCGTCCAAGAGACCCAGTACTTC. The entire variable domain, with the rest obtained from reference TRBV5-6 and TRBJ2-5, is as follows: DAGVTQSPTHLIKTRGQQVTLRCSPKSGHDTVSWYQQALGQGPQFIFQYYEEEERQRGNFPDRFSGHQFPNYSSELNVNALLLGDSALYLCASSLLERGVQETQYFGPGTRLLVL.

The rearrangement uses TRBV9 and TRBJ2-2; tentatively, D is TRBD2 (7 bases). This CDR3 contains 16 residues. The germline V gene has CDR1 SGDLS and CDR2 YYNGEE. Deletions cut 5 bases from V and 4 bases from J, with 18 bases between. The CDR3 coding sequence is TGTGCCAGCAGTTTAGGGGGGGCCCCGAGCACCGGGGAGCTGTTTTTT. It encodes CASSLGGAPSTGELFF.

The V and J genes are TRBV5-1 and TRBJ2-7, with D perhaps matching TRBD1 (5 bases). Per germline, CDR1 SGHRS and CDR2 YFSETQ. V lost 2 bases to trimming and J lost 9 bases, with 18 bases between them. The CDR3 is 14 amino acids. CDR3 DNA: TGCGCCAGCAGCTTTACATTAACTTCAGGGTTGCAGTACTTC. As protein: CASSFTLTSGLQYF.

The table lists this clone with a count of one. The rearrangement uses TRBV18 and TRBJ1-4; D remains ambiguous. V lost 0 bases to trimming and J lost 4 bases, with 9 bases between them. The germline V gene has CDR1 KGHSH and CDR2 LQKENI. The CDR3 runs to 15 residues. The CDR3 reads CASSPPSGINEKLFF. The CDR3 DNA is TGTGCCAGCTCACCACCGTCCGGAATTAATGAAAAACTGTTTTTT.

This clone has just one count. This chain connects TRBV19 to TRBJ1-2; TRBD1 matches 7 bases. CDR3 length: 15 amino acids. Unmatched junction bases numbered 13, after V lost 7 bases and J lost 5 bases. CDR1 LNHDA and CDR2 SQIVND come from the germline V gene (reference sequence). This CDR3 is CASNPTGTSIYGYTF. The CDR3 bases are TGTGCCAGTAACCCGACAGGGACCTCTATTTATGGCTACACCTTC.

For this clone: Other DNA sequences in the sample encode the same CDR3. The chain employs TRBV5-1 and TRBJ1-6; D unclear. The germline gives CDR1 SGHRS, CDR2 YFSETQ. The CDR3 runs to 15 residues. The V and J ends lost 0 bases and 0 bases respectively, with 4 bases between them. CDR3 loop: CASSLDSSYNSPLHF. The CDR3 DNA is TGCGCCAGCAGCTTGGATAGCTCCTATAATTCACCCCTCCACTTT.

The gene calls are TRBV13 and TRBJ2-2, with D perhaps matching TRBD1 or TRBD2 (5 bases each). The CDR3 consists of 15 residues. Trimming shortened V by 0 bases and J by 6 bases, and 11 bases separated the two germline ends. The germline gives CDR1 PRHDT, CDR2 FYEKMQ (reference sequence). The CDR3 protein is CASSLGPVGAGELFF. The CDR3 coding sequence is TGTGCCAGCAGCTTAGGCCCGGTGGGGGCCGGGGAGCTGTTTTTT.

The J gene is TRBJ1-4, the V gene TRBV6-5; 9 nucleotides match TRBD1. Germline CDR1 reads MNHEY; CDR2 reads SVGAGI. J lost 7 bases, V lost 7 bases, and 1 base had no gene match. The CDR3 has 12 residues. In nucleotides, the CDR3 is TGTGCCAGCAAGACAGGGGGTGAAAAACTGTTTTTT. It encodes CASKTGGEKLFF.

The chain links TRBV9 to TRBJ2-3; weak D call: TRBD2 (6 bases). Looked up from germline, CDR1 is SGDLS and CDR2 is YYNGEE. The CDR3 loop spans 14 amino acids. V gave up 6 bases and J gave up 3 bases, with 14 bases separating them. DNA for the CDR3: TGTGCCAGCACCACGTCCGGGACTACAGATACGCAGTATTTT. As protein: CASTTSGTTDTQYF. Combining the CDR3 with reference TRBV9 and TRBJ2-3 gives the whole variable domain DSGVTQTPKHLITATGQRVTLRCSPRSGDLSVYWYQQSLDQGLQFLIQYYNGEERAKGNILERFSAQQFPDLHSELNLSSLELGDSALYFCASTTSGTTDTQYFGPGTRLTVL.